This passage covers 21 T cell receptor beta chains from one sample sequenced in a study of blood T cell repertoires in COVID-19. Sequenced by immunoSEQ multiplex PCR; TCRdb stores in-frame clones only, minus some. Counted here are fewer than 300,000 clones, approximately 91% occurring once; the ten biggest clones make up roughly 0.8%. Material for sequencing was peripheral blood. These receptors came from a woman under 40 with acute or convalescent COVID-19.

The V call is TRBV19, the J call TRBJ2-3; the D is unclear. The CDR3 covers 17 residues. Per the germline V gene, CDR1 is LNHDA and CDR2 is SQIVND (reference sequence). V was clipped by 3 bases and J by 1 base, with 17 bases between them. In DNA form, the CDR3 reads TGTGCCAGTAGTATGGAGTTGGGTACAAGCGGCACAGATACGCAGTATTTT. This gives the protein CASSMELGTSGTDTQYF.

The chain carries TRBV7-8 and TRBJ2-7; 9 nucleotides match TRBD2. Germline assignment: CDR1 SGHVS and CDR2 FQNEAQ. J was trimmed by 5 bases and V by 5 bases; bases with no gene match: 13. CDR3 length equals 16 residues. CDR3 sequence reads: CASSGLRSGSNNEQYF. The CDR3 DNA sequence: TGTGCCAGCAGCGGCTTACGTAGCGGGAGTAACAACGAGCAGTACTTC.

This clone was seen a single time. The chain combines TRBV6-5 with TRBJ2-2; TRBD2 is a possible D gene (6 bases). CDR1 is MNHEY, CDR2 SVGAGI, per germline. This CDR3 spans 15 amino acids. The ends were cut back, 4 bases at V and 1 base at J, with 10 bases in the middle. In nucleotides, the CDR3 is TGTGCCAGCAGTTCCTTGGGGGGGAACACCGGGGAGCTGTTTTTT. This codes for CASSSLGGNTGELFF.

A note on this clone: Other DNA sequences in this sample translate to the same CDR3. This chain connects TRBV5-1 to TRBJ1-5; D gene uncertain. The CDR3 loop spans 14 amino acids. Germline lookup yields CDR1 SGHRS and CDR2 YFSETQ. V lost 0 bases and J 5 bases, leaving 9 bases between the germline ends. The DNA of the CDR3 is TGCGCCAGCAGCTTGGGCGGGCTGGATCAGCCCCAGCATTTT. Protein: CASSLGGLDQPQHF.

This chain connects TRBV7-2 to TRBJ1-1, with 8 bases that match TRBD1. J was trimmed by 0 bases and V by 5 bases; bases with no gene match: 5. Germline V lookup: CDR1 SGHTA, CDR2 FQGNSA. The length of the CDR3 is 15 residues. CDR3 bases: TGTGCCAGCAGCCCCCTGGGACAGGTGAACACTGAAGCTTTCTTT. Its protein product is CASSPLGQVNTEAFF.

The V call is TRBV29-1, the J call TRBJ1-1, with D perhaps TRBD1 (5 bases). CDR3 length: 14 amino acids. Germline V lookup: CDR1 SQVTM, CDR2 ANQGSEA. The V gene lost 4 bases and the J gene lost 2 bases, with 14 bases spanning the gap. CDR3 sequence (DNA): TGCAGCGTTGTAAGGGGCAGGGTCAACACTGAAGCTTTCTTT. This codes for CSVVRGRVNTEAFF.

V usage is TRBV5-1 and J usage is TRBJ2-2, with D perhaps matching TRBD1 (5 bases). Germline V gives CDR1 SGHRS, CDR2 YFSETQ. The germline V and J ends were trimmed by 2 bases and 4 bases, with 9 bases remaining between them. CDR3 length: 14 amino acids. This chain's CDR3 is CASSFATATGELFF. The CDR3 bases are TGCGCCAGCAGCTTTGCGACAGCCACCGGGGAGCTGTTTTTT. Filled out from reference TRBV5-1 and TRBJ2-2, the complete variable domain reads KAGVTQTPRYLIKTRGQQVTLSCSPISGHRSVSWYQQTPGQGLQFLFEYFSETQRNKGNFPGRFSGRQFSNSRSEMNVSTLELGDSALYLCASSFATATGELFFGEGSRLTVL.

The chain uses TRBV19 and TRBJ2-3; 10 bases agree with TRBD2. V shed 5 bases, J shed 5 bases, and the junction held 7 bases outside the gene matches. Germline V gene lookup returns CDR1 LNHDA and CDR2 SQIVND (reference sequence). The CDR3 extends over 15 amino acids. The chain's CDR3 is CASSRAGGLRDTQYF. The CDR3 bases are TGTGCCAGTAGTCGAGCGGGAGGGTTGAGAGATACGCAGTATTTT.

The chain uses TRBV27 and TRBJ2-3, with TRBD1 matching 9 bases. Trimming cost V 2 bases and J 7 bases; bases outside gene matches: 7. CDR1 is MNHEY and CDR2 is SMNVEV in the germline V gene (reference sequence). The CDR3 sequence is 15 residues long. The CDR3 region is CASSLLDRGANTQYF. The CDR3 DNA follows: TGTGCCAGCAGTTTACTGGACAGGGGTGCAAATACGCAGTATTTT.

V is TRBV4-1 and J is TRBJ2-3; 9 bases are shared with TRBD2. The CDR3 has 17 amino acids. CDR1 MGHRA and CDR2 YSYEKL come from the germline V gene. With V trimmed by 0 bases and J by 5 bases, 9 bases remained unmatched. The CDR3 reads CASSQDFAGGLRDTQYF. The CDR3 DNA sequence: TGCGCCAGCAGCCAAGATTTTGCGGGAGGGCTTAGAGATACGCAGTATTTT.

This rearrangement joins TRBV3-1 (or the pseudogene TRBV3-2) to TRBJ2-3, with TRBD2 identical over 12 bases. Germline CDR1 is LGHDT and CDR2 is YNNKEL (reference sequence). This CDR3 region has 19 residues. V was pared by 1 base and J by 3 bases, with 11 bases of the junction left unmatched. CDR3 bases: TGTGCCAGCAGCCAAGTTCTGGCTAGCGGGAGGGCCCGGACAGATACGCAGTATTTT. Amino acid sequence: CASSQVLASGRARTDTQYF.

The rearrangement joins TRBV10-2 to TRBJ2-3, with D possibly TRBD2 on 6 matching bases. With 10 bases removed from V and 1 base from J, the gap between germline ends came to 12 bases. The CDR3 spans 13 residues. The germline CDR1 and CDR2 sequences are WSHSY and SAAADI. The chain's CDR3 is CATRDFRTDTQYF. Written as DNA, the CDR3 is TGCGCCACCCGGGACTTCCGCACAGATACGCAGTATTTT.

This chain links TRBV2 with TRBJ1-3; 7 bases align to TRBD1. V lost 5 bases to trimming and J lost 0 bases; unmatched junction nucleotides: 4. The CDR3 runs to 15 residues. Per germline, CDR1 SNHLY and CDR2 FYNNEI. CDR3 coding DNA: TGTGCCAGCAGTTCCAGACAGGGCTCTGGAAACACCATATATTTT. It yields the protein CASSSRQGSGNTIYF.

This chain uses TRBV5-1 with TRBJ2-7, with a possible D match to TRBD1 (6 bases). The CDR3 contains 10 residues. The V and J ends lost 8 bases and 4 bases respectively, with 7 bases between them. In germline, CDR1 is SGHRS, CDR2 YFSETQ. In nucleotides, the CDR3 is TGCGCCAGAGGGGGTTACGAGCAGTACTTC. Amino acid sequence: CARGGYEQYF.

CDR3 sequence: CASLGPTSGKNNEQFF. CDR3 nucleotide sequence: TGCGCCAGCCTCGGGCCGACTAGCGGAAAAAACAATGAGCAGTTCTTC. This chain connects TRBV5-1 to TRBJ2-1, with 9 bases aligning to TRBD2. Germline V gene sequence: CDR1 SGHRS, CDR2 YFSETQ. V lost 7 bases to trimming and J lost 5 bases; unmatched junction nucleotides: 13. This CDR3 spans 16 amino acids.

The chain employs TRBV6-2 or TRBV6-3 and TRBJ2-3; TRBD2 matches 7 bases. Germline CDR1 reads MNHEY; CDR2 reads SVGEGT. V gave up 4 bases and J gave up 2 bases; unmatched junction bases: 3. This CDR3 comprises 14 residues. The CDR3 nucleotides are TGTGCCAGCAGTTCGGGAGGAGCCACAGATACGCAGTATTTT. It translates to CASSSGGATDTQYF.

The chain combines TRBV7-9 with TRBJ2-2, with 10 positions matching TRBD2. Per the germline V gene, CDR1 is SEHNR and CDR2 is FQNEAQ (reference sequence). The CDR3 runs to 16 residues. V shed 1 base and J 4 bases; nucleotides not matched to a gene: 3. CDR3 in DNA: TGTGCCAGCAGCTTAGTTAGCGGGAGGCCCACCGGGGAGCTGTTTTTT. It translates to CASSLVSGRPTGELFF.

CDR3 protein: CASSLRESGELFF. In DNA, the CDR3 is TGCGCCAGCAGTTTGCGGGAGAGCGGGGAGCTGTTTTTT. The chain employs TRBV10-1 and TRBJ2-2, with TRBD2 matching over 7 bases. The germline V gene encodes CDR1 WNHNN and CDR2 SYGVQD (reference sequence). V lost 5 bases and J lost 7; bases outside the gene matches: 4. The CDR3 sequence is 13 residues long.

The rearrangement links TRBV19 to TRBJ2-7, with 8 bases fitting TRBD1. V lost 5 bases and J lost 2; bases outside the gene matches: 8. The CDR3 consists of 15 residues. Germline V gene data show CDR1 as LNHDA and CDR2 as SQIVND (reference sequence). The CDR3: CASSPWTGSPYEQYF. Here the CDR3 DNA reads TGTGCCAGTAGTCCCTGGACAGGGAGTCCCTACGAGCAGTACTTC.

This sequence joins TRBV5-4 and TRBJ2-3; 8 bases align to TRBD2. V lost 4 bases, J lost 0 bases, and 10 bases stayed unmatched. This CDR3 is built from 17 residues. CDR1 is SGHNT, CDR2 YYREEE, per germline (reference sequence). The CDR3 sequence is CASSRPQRESSTDTQYF. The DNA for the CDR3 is TGTGCCAGCAGCCGCCCTCAGCGGGAGAGTAGCACAGATACGCAGTATTTT. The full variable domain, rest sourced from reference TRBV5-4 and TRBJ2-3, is ETGVTQSPTHLIKTRGQQVTLRCSSQSGHNTVSWYQQALGQGPQFIFQYYREEENGRGNFPPRFSGLQFPNYSSELNVNALELDDSALYLCASSRPQRESSTDTQYFGPGTRLTVL.

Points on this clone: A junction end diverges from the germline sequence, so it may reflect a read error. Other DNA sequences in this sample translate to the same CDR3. The CDR3 DNA sequence: TGCGCCAGCAGGCCGACAGGGGGCGTGCGCACCGGGGAGCTGTTTTTT. It encodes CASRPTGGVRTGELFF. The chain recombines TRBV6-6 with TRBJ2-2; 10 bases agree with TRBD1. This CDR3 contains 16 residues. Germline lookup yields CDR1 MNHNY and CDR2 SVGAGI (reference sequence).